This T cell receptor beta chain came from a study of shared clonotypes between healthy human individuals. The V end lost 0 bases, the J end lost 1 base, and 6 bases lay between the germline ends. The CDR3 totals 14 residues. Germline-derived CDR1 and CDR2 are MNHEY and SMNVEV (reference sequence). For this clone: Distinct nucleotide sequences in the sample also encode this CDR3.

The data were produced by immunoSEQ multiplex PCR, yet TCRdb's version contains in-frame clones alone and is incomplete. The sample lists about 2,500,000 clones, about 92% occurring once. The chain links TRBV27 to TRBJ1-2; D unclear. The TCR was taken from a man aged 18 to 29 in good health. The specimen was naive CD4+ T cells sorted from blood. The subset was: CD45RA+ positively selected. The CDR3 protein is CASSLSGSNYGYTF. CDR3 DNA sequence: TGTGCCAGCAGTTTATCGGGCAGTAACTATGGCTACACCTTC.